This T cell receptor (beta chain) was captured in a study of Ad26.COV2.S vaccination and SARS-CoV-2 variants. Findings and caveats of the study: It was vaccine recipients, not placebo recipients, who had the higher spike-specific TCR breadth. Post-vaccination breadth of spike-specific CD8+ and CD4+ T cell responses was reportedly substantial.

Treatment meaning: approximately 18 received Ad26.COV2.S at low or high dose, single or two shots; about 5 received placebo; per-sample allocation not given. Specimen acquisition occurred on day 63 following the initial vaccine or placebo injection. This Boston cohort included adults aged 18-55 years. In the vaccine, an Ad26 vector expressed the SARS-CoV-2 spike of the Wuhan strain. The assay was immunoSEQ multiplex PCR, and TCRdb's table has in-frame clones only and misses some. Altogether approximately 410,000 clones are present, 88% being singletons, with the ten largest covering around 3.6%. Of note for this clone: Its antigen is not known.

The clonotype was recovered from a person aged 18-65 years who received the Ad26.COV2.S COVID-19 vaccine or a placebo. The sequencing here drew on peripheral blood, taken in a trial of Ad26.COV2.S vaccine versus placebo.

The CDR3: CASSYPFGTGDYEQYF. Written as DNA, the CDR3 is TGTGCCAGCAGTTACCCCTTCGGGACAGGGGACTACGAGCAGTACTTC. The chain links TRBV6-2 or TRBV6-3 to TRBJ2-7, with 10 bases fitting TRBD1. Germline CDR1 is MNHEY and CDR2 is SVGEGT. The CDR3 has 16 residues. Trimming at V came to 2 bases and at J to 3 bases, leaving 7 bases not matched to a gene.